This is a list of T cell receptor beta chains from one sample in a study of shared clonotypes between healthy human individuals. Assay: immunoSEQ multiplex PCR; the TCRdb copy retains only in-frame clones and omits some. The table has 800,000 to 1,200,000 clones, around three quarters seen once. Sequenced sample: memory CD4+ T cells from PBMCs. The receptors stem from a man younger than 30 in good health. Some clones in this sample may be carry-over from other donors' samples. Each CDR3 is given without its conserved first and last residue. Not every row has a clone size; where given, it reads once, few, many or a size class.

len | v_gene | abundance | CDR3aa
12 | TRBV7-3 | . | ASSFRGHFQPQH
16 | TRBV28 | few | ASSFPGQVAYSNQPQH
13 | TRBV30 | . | AWSEWGQGNSPLH
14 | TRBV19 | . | ASRSGQGGPQETQY
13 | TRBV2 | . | ASWFGGAGGYEQY
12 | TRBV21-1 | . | ASSSIMDIYEQY
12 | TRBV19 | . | ASSVGQGAPEAF
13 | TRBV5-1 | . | ASTALVGTTNGYT
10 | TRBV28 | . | ASLGADTEAF
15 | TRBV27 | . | ASSPAVGGPAYNEQF
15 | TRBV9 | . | ASSVGVTGGNTGELF
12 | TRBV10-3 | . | VIRARDNSYEQY
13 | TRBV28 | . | ASTIPWGRNYGYT
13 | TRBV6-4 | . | ASSAREGPNYEQY
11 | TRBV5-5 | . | ASSFWEAGQQY
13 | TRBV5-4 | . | ASSLWGGREETQY
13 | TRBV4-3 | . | ASSQRATRNEKLF
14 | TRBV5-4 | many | ASSFGRTSMNTEAF
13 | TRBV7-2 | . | ASSPTRQFGQPQH
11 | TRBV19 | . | AMGPMGCYEQY
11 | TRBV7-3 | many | ASSRSIQETQY
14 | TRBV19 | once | ASNFGSAPNTGELF
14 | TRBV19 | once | ASSMAGRASGNTIY
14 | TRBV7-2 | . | ASSPGLAGPKETQY
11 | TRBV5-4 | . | ASSPRDKAEAF
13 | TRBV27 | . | ASRSSRQPNTEAF
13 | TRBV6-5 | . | ASSGEQGSGYEQY
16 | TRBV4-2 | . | ASSQDPGTSGRAYEQF
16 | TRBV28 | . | ASSLVRSQSGSSYEQY
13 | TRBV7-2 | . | ASSGGQVTNYGYT
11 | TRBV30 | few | AWSVRGNQPQH
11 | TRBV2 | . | ASSREVYNEQF
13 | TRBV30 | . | VVGPGGSSYNEQF
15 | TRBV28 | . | ASRPWGGRGKLNEQF
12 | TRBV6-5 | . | ANLPEAGRETQY
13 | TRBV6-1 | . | ASRQSGRLNNEQF
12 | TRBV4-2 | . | ASSGAGVGDTQY
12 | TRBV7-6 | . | ASSSNPSFGELF
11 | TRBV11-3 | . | ASSLEWDGEQF
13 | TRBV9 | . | ASSVGDTLNYGYT
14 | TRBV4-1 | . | ASSSGRNPTNEKLF
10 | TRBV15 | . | ATSKMGDTQY
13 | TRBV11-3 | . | ASSLRQGGTGELF
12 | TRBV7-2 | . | ASSFSGNTDTQY